The entry below gives a single TCR beta chain sequence along with its context. No antigen is known for it. These data come from a study of cytomegalovirus exposure and HLA in healthy donors. Study outcomes and limitations: In vitro experiments confirmed that a few CMV-associated chains were specific for CMV antigens.

TCRdb keeps only in-frame clones here, not all; method: immunoSEQ multiplex PCR. Of more than 55,000 clones listed, approximately 90% are singletons. Germline loops: CDR1 LGHNA, CDR2 YNFKEQ. V gave up 0 bases and J gave up 11 bases, with 11 bases separating them. The CDR3 is made up of 13 amino acids. This TCR was sampled from a man aged 18-30 years in good health and CMV-seronegative. This chain connects TRBV4-2 to TRBJ1-5, with D maybe TRBD1 (5 bases). Material for sequencing was PBMCs. The chain's CDR3 is CASSQEGRASQHF. The DNA of the CDR3 is TGTGCCAGCAGCCAAGAAGGCAGGGCTTCCCAGCATTTT.